Below are 30 T cell receptor beta chains sequenced from a single sample in a study of T cell responses to AZD1222 COVID-19 vaccine. The method was immunoSEQ multiplex PCR; TCRdb's version includes in-frame clones alone and lacks a portion of them. The data contain 35,000 to 45,000 clones, around 82% of them singletons. Sequenced here: peripheral blood, sampled on day 0 of AZD1222 vaccination. Receptors were obtained from an adult in good health.

This clone was seen only once. The V and J genes are TRBV5-8 and TRBJ2-7; D is undetermined. The CDR3 contains 13 residues. V dropped 4 bases and J dropped 2 bases, with 10 bases sitting between them. In germline, CDR1 is SGHTS, CDR2 YDEGEE. CDR3 loop: CASSRPGPYEQYF. DNA for the CDR3: TGTGCCAGCAGCCGACCCGGTCCCTACGAGCAGTACTTC. Full variable domain (remainder filled in from reference TRBV5-8 and TRBJ2-7): EAGVTQSPTHLIKTRGQQATLRCSPISGHTSVYWYQQALGLGLQFLLWYDEGEERNRGNFPPRFSGRQFPNYSSELNVNALELEDSALYLCASSRPGPYEQYFGPGTRLTVT.

This chain links TRBV18 with TRBJ2-5; D perhaps matches TRBD1 (6 bases). There are 16 residues in the CDR3. Germline V lookup: CDR1 KGHSH, CDR2 LQKENI. The V gene lost 3 bases and the J gene lost 3 bases, with 17 bases spanning the gap. The CDR3 protein is CASSPRTATGEETQYF. The CDR3 DNA reads as TGTGCCAGCTCACCGAGGACAGCGACAGGCGAAGAGACCCAGTACTTC.

This chain connects TRBV3-1 (or the pseudogene TRBV3-2) to TRBJ2-1; 12 bases line up with TRBD2. The CDR3 runs to 15 residues. The V segment lost 6 bases and the J segment 5 bases; nucleotides outside the gene matches: 5. Germline V gene sequence: CDR1 LGHDT, CDR2 YNNKEL (reference sequence). Here the CDR3 reads CASRSTSGGHNEQFF. The CDR3 coding sequence is TGTGCCAGCAGATCGACTAGCGGGGGCCACAATGAGCAGTTCTTC.

The chain recombines TRBV4-1 with TRBJ1-5; perhaps TRBD1 as D (5 bases). This CDR3 is built from 17 residues. From germline, CDR1 is MGHRA and CDR2 YSYEKL. V gave up 1 base and J gave up 2 bases, with 15 bases separating them. CDR3 in DNA: TGCGCCAGCAGCCAAGTTTTTCCACAGGTAGGCAATCAGCCCCAGCATTTT. Encoded protein: CASSQVFPQVGNQPQHF.

The rearrangement links TRBV5-4 to TRBJ1-1, with D tentatively TRBD1 (5 bases). Trimming pared 0 bases from V and 4 bases from J, leaving 13 bases between. Germline V gives CDR1 SGHNT, CDR2 YYREEE (reference sequence). This CDR3 region has 15 residues. CDR3 protein: CASSLGGGSTTEAFF. As DNA, the CDR3 is TGTGCCAGCAGCTTGGGCGGGGGGAGTACCACTGAAGCTTTCTTT.

The chain combines TRBV10-1 with TRBJ2-3; D might be TRBD1 (5 bases). V lost 4 bases, J lost 4 bases, and 9 bases lay in between. CDR1 and CDR2 (germline): WNHNN, SYGVQD (reference sequence). This CDR3 is 13 amino acids long. DNA of the CDR3: TGCGCCAGCAGTGGGACATCAGCAGATACGCAGTATTTT. It encodes CASSGTSADTQYF.

The rearrangement links TRBV5-1 to TRBJ2-1; 7 bases agree with TRBD2. Germline loops: CDR1 SGHRS, CDR2 YFSETQ. The CDR3 runs 15 residues. With 3 bases clipped from V and 7 bases from J, the junction kept 10 bases outside the gene matches. CDR3 DNA sequence: TGCGCCAGCAGCTCGGAGGCGGGGGACTGGAATGAGCAGTTCTTC. Protein: CASSSEAGDWNEQFF. Drawing the rest from reference TRBV5-1 and TRBJ2-1, the complete variable domain is KAGVTQTPRYLIKTRGQQVTLSCSPISGHRSVSWYQQTPGQGLQFLFEYFSETQRNKGNFPGRFSGRQFSNSRSEMNVSTLELGDSALYLCASSSEAGDWNEQFFGPGTRLTVL.

The chain joins TRBV24-1 to TRBJ2-1; 9 bases agree with TRBD1. V gave up 4 bases and J gave up 5 bases; unmatched junction bases: 5. The CDR3 has 15 amino acids. Germline assignment: CDR1 KGHDR and CDR2 SFDVKD. DNA of the CDR3: TGTGCCACCAGTGAACTGGGACAGGGCAACAATGAGCAGTTCTTC. This codes for CATSELGQGNNEQFF.

V is TRBV2 and J is TRBJ1-6, with no clear D. The CDR3 runs to 17 residues. Germline CDR1 reads SNHLY; CDR2 reads FYNNEI. The ends were cut back, 6 bases at V and 7 bases at J, with 22 bases in the middle. The CDR3 here is CASSQSLGWLTNSPLHF. In DNA, the CDR3 is TGTGCCAGCAGCCAATCTTTGGGGTGGTTGACGAATTCACCCCTCCACTTT.

Here the CDR3 reads CSVAPGRGLNEQYF. In DNA form, the CDR3 reads TGCAGCGTGGCCCCCGGGAGGGGCCTGAACGAGCAGTACTTC. The chain employs TRBV29-1 and TRBJ2-7; TRBD2 matches at 8 bases. Germline-derived CDR1 and CDR2 are SQVTM and ANQGSEA. The V segment lost 6 bases and the J segment 5 bases; nucleotides outside the gene matches: 12. The CDR3 consists of 14 residues.

The rearrangement joins TRBV3-1 (or the pseudogene TRBV3-2) to TRBJ2-3, with 8 nucleotides matching TRBD2. The J segment lost 0 bases and the V segment lost 2 bases, leaving 22 bases of the junction unmatched. There are 22 residues in the CDR3. CDR1 and CDR2 from the germline V gene are LGHDT and YNNKEL (reference sequence). For the CDR3, the DNA is TGTGCCAGCAGCCAACCATCCCCTGAAGCAGCGGGGGAACTTACTAGCACAGATACGCAGTATTTT. Its protein product is CASSQPSPEAAGELTSTDTQYF.

The gene calls are TRBV12-5 and TRBJ1-5; weak D call: TRBD1 (5 bases). The germline V and J ends were trimmed by 3 bases and 4 bases, with 19 bases remaining between them. CDR3 size: 17 residues. Per the germline V gene, CDR1 is LGHNT and CDR2 is FRNRAP. DNA of the CDR3: TGTGCTAGTGGTTTTGCTAAGCCGGGGCAGCTAAATCAGCCCCAGCATTTT. Its translation is CASGFAKPGQLNQPQHF.

V gene TRBV7-8 combines with J gene TRBJ1-1, with D hard to call. Trimming took off 1 base at V and 0 bases at J, with 6 bases between the two ends. The V gene's germline CDR1 is SGHVS and CDR2 FQNEAQ. The CDR3 has 14 amino acids. CDR3 nucleotides: TGTGCCAGCAGCTTAGGGCGTCTGAACACTGAAGCTTTCTTT. It is translated as CASSLGRLNTEAFF.

This clone has only a few counts. The chain recombines TRBV19 with TRBJ1-1; D possibly corresponds to TRBD1 (5 bases). The V gene lost 5 bases and the J gene lost 2 bases, with 12 bases spanning the gap. The CDR3 runs 14 residues. The germline CDR1 and CDR2 sequences are LNHDA and SQIVND (reference sequence). As DNA, the CDR3 is TGTGCCAGTAGTCTCTGGCAGGGAAACACTGAAGCTTTCTTT. Its translation is CASSLWQGNTEAFF.

This clone turned up a few times. The gene calls are TRBV28 and TRBJ1-3; no reliable D call. The germline V gene encodes CDR1 MDHEN and CDR2 SYDVKM. The V end was cut by 5 bases, the J end by 3 bases, with 8 bases between. The CDR3 loop spans 13 amino acids. CDR3: CASSEVGGNTIYF. For the CDR3, the DNA is TGTGCCAGCAGTGAAGTCGGTGGAAACACCATATATTTT.

This sequence joins TRBV3-1 (or the pseudogene TRBV3-2) and TRBJ1-3; TRBD1 is a possible D gene (6 bases). V was pared by 6 bases and J by 4 bases, with 13 bases between. The CDR3 runs to 14 residues. Germline V gives CDR1 LGHDT, CDR2 YNNKEL (reference sequence). The CDR3 DNA is TGTGCCAGCAGGCTAGGACAGTTCGGAAACACCATATATTTT. It specifies CASRLGQFGNTIYF.

This chain links TRBV5-6 with TRBJ1-2; 7 nucleotides align to TRBD1. The V segment lost 2 bases and the J segment 7 bases; nucleotides outside the gene matches: 8. CDR3 length: 14 amino acids. Per the germline V gene, CDR1 is SGHDT and CDR2 is YYEEEE. In nucleotides, the CDR3 is TGTGCCAGCAGCTTCCCGACAGGGACGAGTGGCTACACCTTC. Protein sequence: CASSFPTGTSGYTF.

V is TRBV6-1 and J is TRBJ1-3; tentative D call: TRBD1 (5 bases). V was shortened by 4 bases and J by 4 bases, with 17 bases between the two germline ends. CDR3 length equals 16 residues. CDR1 is MNHNS and CDR2 is SASEGT in the germline V gene. This CDR3 is CASSASRVFGGNTIYF. The CDR3 nucleotides are TGTGCCAGCAGTGCTTCCAGGGTCTTCGGGGGAAACACCATATATTTT.

The chain combines TRBV10-3 with TRBJ1-1; TRBD1 might be the D (6 bases). Germline V CDR1 and CDR2: ENHRY, SYGVKD. V was pared by 6 bases and J by 3 bases, with 11 bases between. The CDR3 spans 13 residues. The CDR3 region has the DNA TGTGCCATCAGCGAGGGGGATTACACTGAAGCTTTCTTT. It codes for CAISEGDYTEAFF.

The chain recombines TRBV10-3 with TRBJ2-7; D is unresolved. Germline V gene lookup returns CDR1 ENHRY and CDR2 SYGVKD. The CDR3 consists of 12 residues. V lost 1 base and J lost 9, with 10 bases in between. CDR3 protein: CAISEFGSSQYF. Here the CDR3 DNA reads TGTGCCATCAGTGAGTTTGGCAGCTCGCAGTACTTC.

This clone was observed once. The chain is built from TRBV20-1 and TRBJ1-1, with D unresolved. The V and J ends lost 3 bases and 0 bases respectively, with 11 bases between them. CDR1 is DFQATT and CDR2 is SNEGSKA in the germline V gene (reference sequence). The CDR3 has 14 amino acids. The CDR3 coding sequence is TGCAGTGCTAGTGGTCTCAGTTTGAACACTGAAGCTTTCTTT. It is translated as CSASGLSLNTEAFF.

The CDR3 loop is CASSSPLDRPNTGELFF. The CDR3 nucleotides are TGTGCCAGCAGTTCTCCTTTGGACAGACCCAACACCGGGGAGCTGTTTTTT. This chain joins TRBV7-6 and TRBJ2-2; tentatively, D is TRBD1 (6 bases). CDR3 length: 17 residues. Between the trimmed V and J ends, which lost 6 bases and 2 bases, there was a span of 19 bases. Germline V gene lookup returns CDR1 SGHVS and CDR2 FNYEAQ.

This clone was counted only a few times. The chain links TRBV11-3 to TRBJ1-1; D unresolved. Germline assignment: CDR1 SGHNT and CDR2 YENEEA. The CDR3 contains 12 residues. V shed 8 bases and J shed 8 bases, with 15 bases lying between them. CDR3 region: CASGNGGPEAFF. The CDR3 bases are TGTGCCAGCGGGAACGGCGGGCCAGAAGCTTTCTTT.

The V call is TRBV11-3, the J call TRBJ2-5, with D possibly called TRBD1 or TRBD2 (5 bases each). The CDR3 covers 14 residues. V was shortened by 5 bases and J by 5 bases, with 15 bases between the two germline ends. Germline CDR1 is SGHNT and CDR2 is YENEEA. The DNA of the CDR3 is TGTGCCAGCAGCCTAGGGGTTGGGGGTGAGACCCAGTACTTC. This sequence encodes CASSLGVGGETQYF.

This clone was found a few times. The CDR3 region has the DNA TGTGCCAGCAGCTTAGTAGGGGGCAGCGATGGCTACACCTTC. It specifies CASSLVGGSDGYTF. The chain carries TRBV7-2 and TRBJ1-2; 7 bases agree with TRBD1. The germline CDR1 and CDR2 sequences are SGHTA and FQGNSA. The V gene end was trimmed by 1 base and the J gene end by 6 bases; junction bases not matched to a gene: 5. The CDR3 is 14 residues long.

CDR3 amino acids: CASSRSALEGHGYTF. In DNA, the CDR3 is TGTGCCAGCTCACGTTCGGCCCTCGAGGGCCATGGCTACACCTTC. J is TRBJ1-2 and V is TRBV18, with D uncertain. This CDR3 spans 15 amino acids. The germline V gene has CDR1 KGHSH and CDR2 LQKENI. V was trimmed by 4 bases and J by 6 bases, leaving 18 bases between them.

This chain joins TRBV21-1 and TRBJ1-5. TRBV21-1 is marked as a pseudogene. CDR3 length: 19 amino acids. CDR3 DNA: TGTGCCAGCAGCAAAAAAATAGGACTAAGGCGGGACACTCATCAGCCCCAGCATTTT. As protein: CASSKKIGLRRDTHQPQHF.

This rearrangement joins TRBV6-5 to TRBJ1-1; D remains unclear. The CDR3 has 13 amino acids. The germline V and J ends were trimmed by 5 bases and 6 bases, with 13 bases remaining between them. The germline V gene has CDR1 MNHEY and CDR2 SVGAGI. CDR3 nucleotides: TGTGCCAGCAGTCAAAACCGGGAGGCTGAAGCTTTCTTT. Encoded protein: CASSQNREAEAFF.

This chain joins TRBV18 and TRBJ2-2, with a possible D match to TRBD1 (6 bases). This CDR3 has 14 amino acids. CDR1 is KGHSH and CDR2 is LQKENI in the germline V gene. V was pared by 6 bases and J by 4 bases, with 12 bases between. The CDR3 reads CASSAGQSTGELFF. CDR3 coding DNA: TGTGCCAGCTCGGCCGGACAGAGCACCGGGGAGCTGTTTTTT.

There are a few counts of this clone. This chain connects TRBV5-1 to TRBJ1-3, with D hard to call. CDR3 length: 16 residues. Germline CDR1 and CDR2: SGHRS and YFSETQ. Trimming removed 0 bases from V and 0 bases from J, with 10 bases in between. The CDR3 loop reads CASSLAPGNSGNTIYF. The CDR3 DNA is TGCGCCAGCAGCTTGGCCCCAGGTAACTCTGGAAACACCATATATTTT.